The T cell receptor (beta chain) described here comes from a study of CD8+ T cells in alopecia areata. Concerning this clone itself: The antigen is not known.

Following RNA extraction, reverse transcription yielded cDNA that acted as the sequencing template. Libraries were prepared by immunoSEQ multiplex PCR; TCRdb keeps only in-frame clonotypes and omits some of them. The sample lists 140,000 to 150,000 clones; approximately 60% were seen once. Sorting of CD4+ and CD8+ T cells was performed on PBMCs. The study's findings and limits: Sequenced scalp T cells also include alphabeta T cells resident in normal skin.

Between the trimmed V and J ends, which lost 5 bases and 3 bases, there was a span of 16 bases. The CDR3 has 15 residues. In germline, CDR1 is LNHNV, CDR2 YYDKDF (reference sequence). Sequencing was performed on CD8+ T cells sorted from blood. The chain couples TRBV15 to TRBJ1-2; D gene ambiguous. The TCR originated in a human donor in good health. In nucleotides, the CDR3 is TGTGCCACCAGCGGTCCCGATGGGAGTCACTATGGCTACACCTTC. This codes for CATSGPDGSHYGYTF.